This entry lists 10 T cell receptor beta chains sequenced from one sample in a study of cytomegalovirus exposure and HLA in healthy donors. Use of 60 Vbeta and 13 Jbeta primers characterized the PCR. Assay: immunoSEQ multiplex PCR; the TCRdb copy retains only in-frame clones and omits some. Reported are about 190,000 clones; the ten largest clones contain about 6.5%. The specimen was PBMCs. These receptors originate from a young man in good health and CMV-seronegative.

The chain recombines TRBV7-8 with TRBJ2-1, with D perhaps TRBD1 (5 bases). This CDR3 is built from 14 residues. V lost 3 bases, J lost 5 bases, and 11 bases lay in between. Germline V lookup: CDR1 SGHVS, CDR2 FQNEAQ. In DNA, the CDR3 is TGTGCCAGCAGCTTCAGAATACAGGACAATGAGCAGTTCTTC. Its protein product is CASSFRIQDNEQFF.

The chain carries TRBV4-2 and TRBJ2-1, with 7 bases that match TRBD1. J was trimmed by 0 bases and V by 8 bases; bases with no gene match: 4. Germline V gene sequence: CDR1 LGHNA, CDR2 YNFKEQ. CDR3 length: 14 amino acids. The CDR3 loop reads CASLGGSSYNEQFF. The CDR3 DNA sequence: TGTGCCAGCCTAGGGGGCAGCTCCTACAATGAGCAGTTCTTC.

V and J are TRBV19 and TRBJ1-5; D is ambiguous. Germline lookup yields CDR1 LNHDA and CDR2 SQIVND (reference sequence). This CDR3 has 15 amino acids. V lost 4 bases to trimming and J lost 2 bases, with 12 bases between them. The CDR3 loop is CASSSRQVRNQPQHF. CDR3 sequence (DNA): TGTGCCAGTAGTAGTCGGCAGGTTCGCAATCAGCCCCAGCATTTT.

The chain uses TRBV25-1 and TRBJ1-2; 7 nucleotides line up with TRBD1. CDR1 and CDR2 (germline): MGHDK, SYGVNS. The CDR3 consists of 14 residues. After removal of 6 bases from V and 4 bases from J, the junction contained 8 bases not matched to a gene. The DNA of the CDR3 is TGTGCCAGCAGGGAAACAGGGGCCGCCTATGGCTACACCTTC. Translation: CASRETGAAYGYTF.

CDR3 region: CASGTANTGELFF. The CDR3 DNA reads as TGTGCCTCCGGGACAGCGAACACCGGGGAGCTGTTTTTT. V gene TRBV30 combines with J gene TRBJ2-2, with 7 bases lining up with TRBD1. This CDR3 contains 13 residues. Per the germline V gene, CDR1 is GTSNPN and CDR2 is SVGIG (reference sequence). J lost 0 bases, V lost 7 bases, and 2 bases had no gene match.

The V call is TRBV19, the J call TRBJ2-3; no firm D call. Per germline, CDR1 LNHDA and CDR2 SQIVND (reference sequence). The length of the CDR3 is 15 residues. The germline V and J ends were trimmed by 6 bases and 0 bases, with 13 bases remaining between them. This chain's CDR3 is CASRGFPLSTDTQYF. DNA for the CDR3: TGTGCCAGTAGGGGCTTTCCCCTTAGCACAGATACGCAGTATTTT. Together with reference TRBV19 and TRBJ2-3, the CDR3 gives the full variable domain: DGGITQSPKYLFRKEGQNVTLSCEQNLNHDAMYWYRQDPGQGLRLIYYSQIVNDFQKGDIAEGYSVSREKKESFPLTVTSAQKNPTAFYLCASRGFPLSTDTQYFGPGTRLTVL.

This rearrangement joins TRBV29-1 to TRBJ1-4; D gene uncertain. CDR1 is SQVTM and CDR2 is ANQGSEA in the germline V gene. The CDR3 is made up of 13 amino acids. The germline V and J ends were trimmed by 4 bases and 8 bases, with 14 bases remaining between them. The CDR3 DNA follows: TGCAGCGTTGGTCGGAGGATAGAGGAAAAACTGTTTTTT. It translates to CSVGRRIEEKLFF.

As DNA, the CDR3 is TGTGCCAGCAGCTTGGACGATGGGACTTCTTACAATGAGCAGTTCTTC. Its protein product is CASSLDDGTSYNEQFF. The V gene is TRBV5-5, the J gene TRBJ2-1; tentatively, D is TRBD2 (6 bases). The germline gives CDR1 SGHKS, CDR2 YYEKEE (reference sequence). Trimming shortened V by 0 bases and J by 4 bases, and 14 bases separated the two germline ends. The CDR3 consists of 16 residues.

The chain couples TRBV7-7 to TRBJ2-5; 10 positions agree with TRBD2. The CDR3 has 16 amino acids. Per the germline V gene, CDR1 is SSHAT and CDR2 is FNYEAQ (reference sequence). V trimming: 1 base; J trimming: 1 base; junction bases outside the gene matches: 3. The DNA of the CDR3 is TGTGCCAGCAGCTTAGGCCTAGCGGGGGCCCAAGAGACCCAGTACTTC. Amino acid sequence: CASSLGLAGAQETQYF.

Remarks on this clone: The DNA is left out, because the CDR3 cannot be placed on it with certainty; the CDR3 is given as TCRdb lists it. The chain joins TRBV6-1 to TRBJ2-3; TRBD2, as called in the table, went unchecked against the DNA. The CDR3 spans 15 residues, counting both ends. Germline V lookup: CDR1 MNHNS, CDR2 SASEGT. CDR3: CASILASGGADTQYF.